The 9 T cell receptor beta chains presented below share a single source sample, sequenced in a study of T cells in Graves' hyperthyroidism and ophthalmopathy. The source material, RNA transcripts, was used to amplify TCR beta CDR3 regions. TCR CDR3 underwent first-round RT-PCR with the HTBI primer set. TCRdb reprocessed the multiplex PCR reads via MiXCR and lists one record per CDR3 protein. The profile shows under 250,000 distinct CDR3 sequences, 17% of them singletons. Specimen: blood. Receptors originate from a man aged 45 to 65 with Graves' hyperthyroidism.

The rearrangement joins TRBV12-5 to TRBJ2-3; perhaps TRBD1 as D (6 bases). The CDR3 sequence is 14 residues long. V lost 2 bases and J 6 bases, leaving 12 bases between the germline ends. The germline V gene encodes CDR1 LGHNT and CDR2 FRNRAP. The CDR3 DNA reads TGTGCTAGTGGTTTGCAGGGGATAGGCGATACGCAGTATTTT. It is translated as CASGLQGIGDTQYF.

This clonotype was seen ten or more times. This chain uses TRBV28 with TRBJ2-6, with TRBD1 matching 8 bases. The CDR3 loop spans 15 amino acids. Germline V gene data show CDR1 as MDHEN and CDR2 as SYDVKM. Trimming took 5 bases from V and 2 from J; bases not matched to a gene: 2. The CDR3 DNA reads as TGTGCCAGCAGTCACAGGGGGGCTGGGGCCAACGTCCTGACTTTC. As protein: CASSHRGAGANVLTF.

In its sample, this clonotype was seen many times. The chain joins TRBV12-3 or TRBV12-4 to TRBJ2-4, with D maybe TRBD2 (6 bases). Trimming stripped 5 bases from V and 7 bases from J, with 12 bases between. This CDR3 has 13 residues. The DNA for the CDR3 is TGTGCCAGCAGTCGGGGGTTTCGGAACATTCAGTACTTC. Encoded protein: CASSRGFRNIQYF.

The chain employs TRBV6-2 or TRBV6-3 and TRBJ2-5; weak D call: TRBD1 (5 bases). CDR1 is MNHEY, CDR2 SVGEGT, per germline. The CDR3 runs to 12 residues. Trimming removed 5 bases from V and 5 bases from J, with 9 bases in between. The CDR3 region is CASSRNRETQYF. The DNA of the CDR3 is TGTGCCAGCAGTAGAAACAGGGAGACCCAGTACTTC.

This clonotype was seen repeatedly, ten times or more. This chain uses TRBV5-5 with TRBJ1-1; the D is unclear. V was clipped by 1 base and J by 2 bases, with 12 bases between them. The CDR3 length is 15 residues. Germline V gene data show CDR1 as SGHKS and CDR2 as YYEKEE (reference sequence). The CDR3 is CASSLIWRGNTEAFF. DNA of the CDR3: TGTGCCAGCAGCTTGATTTGGAGAGGCAACACTGAAGCTTTCTTT.

This clonotype was found many times. The chain combines TRBV4-1 with TRBJ2-5, with TRBD1 identical over 8 bases. The CDR3 sequence is 15 residues long. CDR1 MGHRA and CDR2 YSYEKL come from the germline V gene. Trimming cost V 4 bases and J 5 bases; bases outside gene matches: 9. For the CDR3, the DNA is TGCGCCAGCAGCCGTCCCGGGACAGGTACCGAGACCCAGTACTTC. Translated, it gives CASSRPGTGTETQYF.

This sequence joins TRBV7-3 and TRBJ2-1; 13 nucleotides agree with TRBD2. V shed 2 bases, J shed 2 bases, and the junction held 3 bases outside the gene matches. Germline V CDR1 and CDR2: SGHTA, FQGTGA. This CDR3 is built from 17 residues. The CDR3 bases are TGTGCCAGCAGCTTAGGAGGACTAGCGGGAGCCTACAATGAGCAGTTCTTC. This codes for CASSLGGLAGAYNEQFF.

Here the CDR3 reads CSAKTSPGPNEKLFF. The DNA for the CDR3 is TGCAGTGCAAAAACTAGTCCCGGCCCGAATGAAAAACTGTTTTTT. The chain joins TRBV20-1 to TRBJ1-4; D uncertain. V was trimmed by 6 bases and J by 5 bases, leaving 19 bases between them. The V gene's germline CDR1 is DFQATT and CDR2 SNEGSKA (reference sequence). The CDR3 sequence is 15 residues long.

The sample holds a few counts of this clonotype. The V call is TRBV12-3 or TRBV12-4, the J call TRBJ1-1; D unclear. The CDR3 runs 12 residues. Trimming removed 3 bases from V and 4 bases from J, with 6 bases in between. The CDR3 reads CASSFASTEAFF. The DNA of the CDR3 is TGTGCCAGCAGTTTCGCCAGCACTGAAGCTTTCTTT.